This is a list of T cell receptor beta chains from one sample in a study of blood T cells in healthy people across ages. A single record per CDR3 protein comes from TCRdb applying MiXCR to the 5' RACE reads. The table records over a million distinct CDR3 sequences, roughly 40% of them present only once. The sequenced sample consisted of blood. These receptors originate from a woman aged 18-29 years in good health. Both conserved end residues are part of each CDR3. The order of the fields is J gene, D gene, CDR3 length, clone size, V gene, CDR3 protein, CDR3 DNA. A D gene is named only where the DNA matches it firmly. The size of a clone is reported for some rows only, either as once, few or many, or as a class for expanded clones.

j_gene: TRBJ1-2; d_gene: .; len: 14; abundance: .; v_gene: TRBV5-6; CDR3aa: CASRGEWEARGYTF; CDR3nt: TGTGCCAGCAGGGGAGAGTGGGAGGCGAGGGGCTACACCTTC
j_gene: TRBJ1-1; d_gene: .; len: 17; abundance: .; v_gene: TRBV27; CDR3aa: CASSLSAESYQNTEAFF; CDR3nt: TGTGCCAGCAGTTTATCCGCGGAAAGCTACCAGAACACTGAAGCTTTCTTT
j_gene: TRBJ2-1; d_gene: .; len: 16; abundance: .; v_gene: TRBV6-5; CDR3aa: CASRPGTPSSYNEQFF; CDR3nt: TGTGCCAGCAGGCCCGGGACCCCGAGCTCCTACAATGAGCAGTTCTTC
j_gene: TRBJ1-2; d_gene: TRBD1; len: 13; abundance: few; v_gene: TRBV10-3; CDR3aa: CAISGTGLNGYTF; CDR3nt: TGTGCCATCAGTGGGACAGGGCTGAATGGCTACACCTTC
j_gene: TRBJ1-5; d_gene: .; len: 13; abundance: .; v_gene: TRBV7-2; CDR3aa: CTSSGKVSQPQHF; CDR3nt: TGTACCAGCAGCGGTAAAGTGAGTCAGCCCCAGCATTTT
j_gene: TRBJ2-1; d_gene: .; len: 16; abundance: .; v_gene: TRBV9; CDR3aa: CASSVNRGALYNEQFF; CDR3nt: TGTGCCAGCAGCGTAAATCGGGGAGCTTTATACAATGAGCAGTTCTTC
j_gene: TRBJ2-7; d_gene: TRBD2; len: 15; abundance: .; v_gene: TRBV9; CDR3aa: CASSVDAGAPYEQYF; CDR3nt: TGTGCCAGCAGCGTAGACGCGGGAGCCCCCTACGAGCAGTACTTC
j_gene: TRBJ2-3; d_gene: TRBD2; len: 16; abundance: .; v_gene: TRBV6-2/TRBV6-3; CDR3aa: CASSYGSGSSTDTQYF; CDR3nt: TGTGCCAGCAGTTACGGTAGCGGGTCTAGCACAGATACGCAGTATTTT
j_gene: TRBJ2-5; d_gene: TRBD1; len: 14; abundance: .; v_gene: TRBV5-1; CDR3aa: CASSRSTGFDEQYF; CDR3nt: TGCGCCAGCAGCCGATCGACAGGGTTCGATGAGCAGTACTTC
j_gene: TRBJ2-3; d_gene: TRBD2; len: 15; abundance: .; v_gene: TRBV7-2; CDR3aa: CASSYNNGGVDTQYF; CDR3nt: TGTGCCAGCAGCTACAATAACGGGGGGGTTGATACGCAGTATTTT
j_gene: TRBJ1-1; d_gene: TRBD1; len: 16; abundance: .; v_gene: TRBV5-5; CDR3aa: CASSLVQGALGTEAFF; CDR3nt: TGTGCCAGCAGCTTGGTCCAGGGGGCTCTGGGAACTGAAGCTTTCTTT
j_gene: TRBJ2-1; d_gene: .; len: 15; abundance: many; v_gene: TRBV28; CDR3aa: CASSLVGVTYNEQFF; CDR3nt: TGTGCCAGCAGTTTAGTCGGAGTCACCTACAATGAGCAGTTCTTC
j_gene: TRBJ2-3; d_gene: TRBD1; len: 19; abundance: .; v_gene: TRBV27; CDR3aa: CASNPLAIPTGGMTDTQYF; CDR3nt: TGTGCCAGCAACCCCCTGGCGATTCCGACAGGGGGTATGACAGATACGCAGTATTTT
j_gene: TRBJ2-3; d_gene: .; len: 14; abundance: few; v_gene: TRBV10-3; CDR3aa: CAISDGPGTDTQYF; CDR3nt: TGTGCCATCAGTGACGGGCCGGGCACAGATACGCAGTATTTT
j_gene: TRBJ2-7; d_gene: TRBD2; len: 18; abundance: .; v_gene: TRBV6-5; CDR3aa: CASSYSGLAGATSYEQYF; CDR3nt: TGTGCCAGCAGTTACTCGGGACTAGCGGGGGCCACGTCCTACGAGCAGTACTTC
j_gene: TRBJ1-2; d_gene: .; len: 16; abundance: .; v_gene: TRBV20-1; CDR3aa: CSAPVWFVPTYYGYTF; CDR3nt: TGCAGTGCTCCGGTCTGGTTCGTCCCTACATACTATGGCTACACCTTC
j_gene: TRBJ1-5; d_gene: .; len: 15; abundance: .; v_gene: TRBV20-1; CDR3aa: CSAKGEIYSNQPQHF; CDR3nt: TGCAGTGCTAAGGGCGAAATTTATAGCAATCAGCCCCAGCATTTT
j_gene: TRBJ2-1; d_gene: TRBD2; len: 14; abundance: many; v_gene: TRBV3-1; CDR3aa: CASSRGSGRSEQFF; CDR3nt: TGTGCCAGCAGCCGTGGTAGCGGGAGAAGTGAGCAGTTCTTC
j_gene: TRBJ2-3; d_gene: TRBD1; len: 16; abundance: .; v_gene: TRBV11-2; CDR3aa: CASSRPGQGPPDTQYF; CDR3nt: TGTGCCAGCAGCAGACCGGGACAGGGGCCCCCAGATACGCAGTATTTT
j_gene: TRBJ2-7; d_gene: .; len: 14; abundance: .; v_gene: TRBV20-1; CDR3aa: CSARGKAGSYEQYF; CDR3nt: TGCAGTGCTAGGGGCAAGGCCGGCTCCTACGAGCAGTACTTC
j_gene: TRBJ2-5; d_gene: .; len: 15; abundance: .; v_gene: TRBV30; CDR3aa: CAWSVPGIGQETQYF; CDR3nt: TGTGCCTGGAGTGTACCGGGGATAGGGCAAGAGACCCAGTACTTC
j_gene: TRBJ2-1; d_gene: TRBD1; len: 13; abundance: .; v_gene: TRBV20-1; CDR3aa: CSADRDRGNEQFF; CDR3nt: TGCAGTGCTGACCGGGACAGGGGCAATGAGCAGTTCTTC
j_gene: TRBJ2-1; d_gene: TRBD1; len: 17; abundance: .; v_gene: TRBV4-1; CDR3aa: CASSQEPPTGINNEQFF; CDR3nt: TGCGCCAGCAGCCAAGAGCCCCCGACAGGGATAAACAATGAGCAGTTCTTC
j_gene: TRBJ2-5; d_gene: .; len: 14; abundance: .; v_gene: TRBV19; CDR3aa: CASSIEGRGETQYF; CDR3nt: TGTGCCAGTAGTATCGAGGGCCGCGGGGAGACCCAGTACTTC
j_gene: TRBJ1-1; d_gene: .; len: 10; abundance: .; v_gene: TRBV7-2; CDR3aa: CASSLGRAFF; CDR3nt: TGTGCCAGCAGCTTAGGGCGAGCTTTCTTT
j_gene: TRBJ2-3; d_gene: .; len: 16; abundance: .; v_gene: TRBV10-3; CDR3aa: CAISESGTLGADTQYF; CDR3nt: TGTGCCATCAGTGAGTCGGGCACTCTGGGAGCAGATACGCAGTATTTT
j_gene: TRBJ1-3; d_gene: .; len: 15; abundance: .; v_gene: TRBV5-5; CDR3aa: CASSLIAYSGNTIYF; CDR3nt: TGTGCCAGCAGCTTAATAGCCTACTCTGGAAACACCATATATTTT
j_gene: TRBJ2-1; d_gene: .; len: 14; abundance: .; v_gene: TRBV7-3; CDR3aa: CASSLNGWANEQFF; CDR3nt: TGTGCCAGCAGCTTAAACGGGTGGGCGAATGAGCAGTTCTTC
j_gene: TRBJ2-1; d_gene: TRBD1; len: 15; abundance: .; v_gene: TRBV7-9; CDR3aa: CASSLADRWRQTQFF; CDR3nt: TGTGCCAGCAGCTTAGCGGACAGGTGGAGGCAGACCCAGTTCTTC